The 21 T cell receptor beta chains reported below all come from one sample, sequenced in a study of shared clonotypes between healthy human individuals. Here immunoSEQ multiplex PCR was the method, and the copy in TCRdb shows in-frame clones only, minus some. This table holds roughly 500,000 clones, 95% to 97% found once. Specimen: naive CD4+ T cells sorted from blood. The sample's subset: CD45RA+ positively selected. Receptors were obtained from a woman between 25 and 40 years old in good health.

This chain connects TRBV6-5 to TRBJ2-7, with D tentatively TRBD1 (6 bases). The CDR3 has 13 residues. CDR1 is MNHEY, CDR2 SVGAGI, per germline. The ends were cut back, 3 bases at V and 7 bases at J, with 13 bases in the middle. The CDR3 bases are TGTGCCAGCAGTTATGGTGGACAGTGGGAGCAGTACTTC. Translation gives CASSYGGQWEQYF.

This clone has only one observation. A read error may account for a junction end that differs from germline. The J gene is TRBJ2-1, the V gene TRBV6-1; D remains unclear. This CDR3 is 15 amino acids long. CDR1 MNHNS and CDR2 SASEGT come from the germline V gene. CDR3: CASREDWSSYNEQFF. The DNA for the CDR3 is TGTGCCAGCAGGGAAGACTGGAGCTCCTACAATGAGCAGTTCTTC.

The chain combines TRBV7-9 with TRBJ1-2; weak D call: TRBD1 (5 bases). Deletions cut 1 base from V and 2 bases from J, with 5 bases between. Germline CDR1 SEHNR, CDR2 FQNEAQ (reference sequence). The CDR3 has 13 amino acids. The CDR3 bases are TGTGCCAGCAGCTTAGGGGGGAACTATGGCTACACCTTC. It codes for CASSLGGNYGYTF. The whole variable domain, filled in from reference TRBV7-9 and TRBJ1-2, reads DTGVSQNPRHKITKRGQNVTFRCDPISEHNRLYWYRQTLGQGPEFLTYFQNEAQLEKSRLLSDRFSAERPKGSFSTLEIQRTEQGDSAMYLCASSLGGNYGYTFGSGTRLTVV.

This chain uses TRBV7-9 with TRBJ2-7; the D is unclear. CDR3 length equals 13 residues. CDR1 SEHNR and CDR2 FQNEAQ come from the germline V gene (reference sequence). The V gene lost 0 bases and the J gene lost 1 base, with 4 bases spanning the gap. In DNA form, the CDR3 reads TGTGCCAGCAGCTTAGCTGTGTCCTACGAGCAGTACTTC. This sequence encodes CASSLAVSYEQYF.

J is TRBJ1-5 and V is TRBV30; D is perhaps TRBD1 (6 bases). The CDR3 has 14 residues. The germline V gene has CDR1 GTSNPN and CDR2 SVGIG (reference sequence). The V end was cut by 0 bases, the J end by 7 bases, with 13 bases between. Here the CDR3 DNA reads TGTGCCTGGAGTGTACAAACAGGGTTGCAGCCCCAGCATTTT. This translates into CAWSVQTGLQPQHF.

This sequence joins TRBV4-1 and TRBJ1-5, with 7 bases lining up with TRBD1. This CDR3 spans 15 amino acids. The germline V gene has CDR1 MGHRA and CDR2 YSYEKL. Losses at the gene ends were 4 bases for V and 1 base for J; bases not matched to a gene: 4. The CDR3 DNA sequence: TGCGCCAGCAGCCCAAACAGGGGAAGCAATCAGCCCCAGCATTTT. Amino acids: CASSPNRGSNQPQHF.

The V gene is TRBV6-5, the J gene TRBJ2-5; D not resolved. The DNA end is more similar to TRBJ2-7, so the J call may be wrong. Germline V gene lookup returns CDR1 MNHEY and CDR2 SVGAGI. The CDR3 has 14 residues. CDR3 DNA: TGTGCCAGCAGTTACGAGCGAGATCTGCACGAGCAGTACTTC. It yields the protein CASSYERDLHEQYF.

This chain joins TRBV13 and TRBJ2-1, with 13 bases aligning to TRBD2. The CDR3 consists of 16 residues. V was pared by 4 bases and J by 9 bases, with 9 bases of the junction left unmatched. The germline gives CDR1 PRHDT, CDR2 FYEKMQ (reference sequence). As DNA, the CDR3 is TGTGCCAGCAGCTCCGCTGGGAGACTAGCGGGAGGTGAGCAGTTCTTC. It codes for CASSSAGRLAGGEQFF.

This rearrangement joins TRBV14 to TRBJ2-1; D may be TRBD2 (5 bases). The length of the CDR3 is 16 residues. Trimming left V 1 base short and J 0 bases short, with 10 bases between. Germline CDR1 reads SGHDN; CDR2 reads FVKESK. The CDR3 DNA reads as TGTGCCAGCAGCCAAGGCCCCGAGGGCTCCTACAATGAGCAGTTCTTC. It encodes CASSQGPEGSYNEQFF.

In DNA, the CDR3 is TGTGCCAGCAGTTTCGAGAAGAGACGAGGCTACGAGCAGTACTTC. Translation gives CASSFEKRRGYEQYF. The V gene is TRBV2, the J gene TRBJ2-7; no clear D. CDR3 size: 15 residues. The germline CDR1 and CDR2 sequences are SNHLY and FYNNEI. The V gene lost 5 bases and the J gene lost 3 bases, with 17 bases spanning the gap. The full variable domain, its missing parts supplied by reference TRBV2 and TRBJ2-7, is EPEVTQTPSHQVTQMGQEVILRCVPISNHLYFYWYRQILGQKVEFLVSFYNNEISEKSEIFDDQFSVERPDGSNFTLKIRSTKLEDSAMYFCASSFEKRRGYEQYFGPGTRLTVT.

This chain links TRBV7-2 with TRBJ2-1; weak D call: TRBD2 (6 bases). The CDR3 is 15 residues long. Trimming took off 3 bases at V and 12 bases at J, with 21 bases between the two ends. Germline lookup yields CDR1 SGHTA and CDR2 FQGNSA. Here the CDR3 reads CASSLGGSLAPGQFF. The CDR3, as DNA: TGTGCCAGCAGCTTGGGGGGATCCTTGGCCCCCGGGCAGTTCTTC. Full variable domain (outside the CDR3, taken from reference TRBV7-2 and TRBJ2-1): GAGVSQSPSNKVTEKGKDVELRCDPISGHTALYWYRQSLGQGLEFLIYFQGNSAPDKSGLPSDRFSAERTGGSVSTLTIQRTQQEDSAVYLCASSLGGSLAPGQFFGPGTRLTVL.

J is TRBJ2-7 and V is TRBV28, with D possibly TRBD1 on 5 matching bases. Trimming left V 4 bases short and J 4 bases short, with 14 bases between. The CDR3 runs 14 residues. Germline lookup yields CDR1 MDHEN and CDR2 SYDVKM. The DNA for the CDR3 is TGTGCCAGCAGTTCCCCGACAGTTACGTACGAGCAGTACTTC. It specifies CASSSPTVTYEQYF.

This chain links TRBV6-6 with TRBJ2-6; D is undetermined. The V gene's germline CDR1 is MNHNY and CDR2 SVGAGI (reference sequence). The CDR3 sequence is 14 residues long. Trimming stripped 5 bases from V and 1 base from J, with 6 bases between. The CDR3 loop reads CASSADSGANVLTF. CDR3 bases: TGTGCCAGCAGTGCAGATTCTGGGGCCAACGTCCTGACTTTC.

The chain recombines TRBV19 with TRBJ2-6, with 8 bases identical to TRBD1. Trimming removed 3 bases from V and 0 bases from J; junction bases left unmatched: 10. CDR1 and CDR2 from the germline V gene are LNHDA and SQIVND (reference sequence). This CDR3 is 19 amino acids long. The CDR3 DNA reads as TGTGCCAGTAGTATCTACAGGGGGATCAAATTCTCTGGGGCCAACGTCCTGACTTTC. Amino acid sequence: CASSIYRGIKFSGANVLTF.

The chain links TRBV28 to TRBJ2-7, with D perhaps matching TRBD2 (6 bases). CDR1 is MDHEN and CDR2 is SYDVKM in the germline V gene. V was clipped by 2 bases and J by 4 bases, with 15 bases between them. The CDR3 totals 15 residues. Here the CDR3 reads CASSLGFGGVYEQYF. The CDR3 DNA reads TGTGCCAGCAGTTTAGGGTTCGGGGGTGTGTACGAGCAGTACTTC.

The genes are TRBV2 and TRBJ2-1; no definite D call. Germline CDR1 and CDR2: SNHLY and FYNNEI. There are 15 residues in the CDR3. The germline V and J ends were trimmed by 5 bases and 10 bases, with 21 bases remaining between them. This chain's CDR3 is CASSLETIKLGEQFF. In DNA form, the CDR3 reads TGTGCCAGCAGTCTGGAGACAATCAAGCTGGGGGAGCAGTTCTTC.

This chain connects TRBV4-1 to TRBJ1-2, with a tentative D call TRBD1 (5 bases). Germline V lookup: CDR1 MGHRA, CDR2 YSYEKL. The ends were cut back, 3 bases at V and 8 bases at J, with 22 bases in the middle. The CDR3 runs 16 residues. The CDR3 here is CASSQSLGQRVTGYTF. In nucleotides, the CDR3 is TGCGCCAGCAGCCAGTCGCTAGGACAACGGGTTACAGGCTACACCTTC.

The CDR3 loop is CASSRLPQGNTEAFF. The CDR3 nucleotides read TGCGCCAGCAGCCGCCTACCGCAGGGTAACACTGAAGCTTTCTTT. The V gene is TRBV4-1, the J gene TRBJ1-1; D might be TRBD1 (5 bases). Germline CDR1 and CDR2: MGHRA and YSYEKL. The CDR3 totals 15 residues. Trimming took off 4 bases at V and 2 bases at J, with 14 bases between the two ends.

V and J are TRBV28 and TRBJ2-1; 8 bases match TRBD2. The ends lost 8 bases at V and 7 bases at J; junction bases unmatched: 19. The CDR3 length is 17 residues. In germline, CDR1 is MDHEN, CDR2 SYDVKM. CDR3 coding DNA: TGTGCCAGCGGAAAGAGGGCGGGACTAGGGGCTAGGAATGAGCAGTTCTTC. Translated, it gives CASGKRAGLGARNEQFF. The full variable domain, with the rest looked up from reference TRBV28 and TRBJ2-1, is DVKVTQSSRYLVKRTGEKVFLECVQDMDHENMFWYRQDPGLGLRLIYFSYDVKMKEKGDIPEGYSVSREKKERFSLILESASTNQTSMYLCASGKRAGLGARNEQFFGPGTRLTVL.

This rearrangement joins TRBV7-9 to TRBJ1-3; the D is unclear. From germline, CDR1 is SEHNR and CDR2 FQNEAQ (reference sequence). Trimming shortened V by 2 bases and J by 7 bases, and 12 bases separated the two germline ends. The CDR3 totals 14 residues. DNA of the CDR3: TGTGCCAGCAGCTTATTCTCTGCAGGTAACACCATATATTTT. The encoded protein is CASSLFSAGNTIYF.

This clone was counted once. The chain employs TRBV7-8 and TRBJ2-7; D may be TRBD1 (5 bases). V lost 1 base and J 0 bases, leaving 10 bases between the germline ends. The CDR3 consists of 15 residues. Germline values: CDR1 SGHVS, CDR2 FQNEAQ. The DNA for the CDR3 is TGTGCCAGCAGCTTAGAGGCAGACAGCTCCTACGAGCAGTACTTC. This gives the protein CASSLEADSSYEQYF. The entire variable domain, with the rest obtained from reference TRBV7-8 and TRBJ2-7, is as follows: GAGVSQSPRYKVAKRGQDVALRCDPISGHVSLFWYQQALGQGPEFLTYFQNEAQLDKSGLPSDRFFAERPEGSVSTLKIQRTQQEDSAVYLCASSLEADSSYEQYFGPGTRLTVT.